This T cell receptor beta chain was sequenced in a study of identifying expanded T cells in peripheral blood. Study-wide results and limits: Differentially abundant clones: about 1.3 between replicates, about 15 at roughly 2 weeks, less than 25 at four.

V lost 1 base, J lost 2 bases, and 6 bases lay in between. Germline V gene sequence: CDR1 MDHEN, CDR2 SYDVKM. The CDR3 is 15 residues long. Clones were read by immunoSEQ multiplex PCR, and TCRdb kept only the in-frame ones, dropping some. The sample gives 90,000 to 120,000 clones, 85% to 90% of which show up once; 15% to 20% is in the top ten. As concerns this clone: Its antigen is not identified.

Specimen: blood. This chain connects TRBV28 to TRBJ1-6; D not resolved. This clonotype originated in a person aged 18-69 years in good health. The CDR3 is CASSLSGTYNSPLHF. CDR3 nucleotides: TGTGCCAGCAGTTTATCCGGGACCTATAATTCACCCCTCCACTTT.